The rows below give T cell receptor beta chains drawn from one sample of a study of T cells in Graves' hyperthyroidism and ophthalmopathy. One entry per CDR3 protein, called by TCRdb with MiXCR from the multiplex PCR reads. The table lists around 700,000 distinct CDR3 sequences, roughly 20% of them singletons. The material sequenced was blood. The receptors stem from a woman in her forties or fifties with Graves' hyperthyroidism that later progressed to Graves' ophthalmopathy. The CDR3 runs from the conserved cysteine through the conserved F or W. A D gene is named only where the DNA matches it firmly. Part of the rows lack a size; the others show once, few, many or a class for expanded clones.

d_call	v_call	clone_size	j_call	cdr3_aa	cdr3_nt
TRBD1	TRBV20-1	few	TRBJ1-2	CSAQTGTADGYTF	TGCAGTGCGCAAACCGGGACAGCGGATGGCTACACCTTC
-	TRBV7-9	many	TRBJ1-1	CASSLWEGTEAFF	TGTGCCAGCAGCCTCTGGGAGGGCACTGAAGCTTTCTTT
-	TRBV9	many	TRBJ1-2	CASSVNLGSYYGYTF	TGTGCCAGCAGCGTAAACCTGGGGAGTTACTATGGCTACACCTTC
TRBD1	TRBV2	many	TRBJ1-1	CASSREDRGDTEAFF	TGTGCCAGCTCTCGGGAGGACAGGGGGGACACTGAAGCTTTCTTT
-	TRBV11-1	many	TRBJ1-2	CASSHNTFDSYGYTF	TGTGCCAGCAGCCACAACACCTTCGACAGCTATGGCTACACCTTC
-	TRBV2	-	TRBJ1-3	CASSALLPGNTIYF	TGTGCCAGCAGTGCGCTTCTCCCTGGAAACACCATATATTTT
-	TRBV6-1	many	TRBJ2-1	CASSDRGNEQFF	TGTGCCAGCAGTGACCGGGGGAATGAGCAGTTCTTC
-	TRBV12-3/TRBV12-4	many	TRBJ1-5	CASMGSSNQPQHF	TGTGCCAGCATGGGGAGCTCCAATCAGCCCCAGCATTTT
TRBD2	TRBV5-1	many	TRBJ2-1	CASSLVSGGAGNNEQFF	TGCGCCAGCAGCTTGGTTAGCGGGGGGGCCGGGAACAATGAGCAGTTCTTC
-	TRBV6-2/TRBV6-3	many	TRBJ1-1	CASSRLQEDTEAFF	TGTGCCAGCAGTAGACTACAGGAGGACACTGAAGCTTTCTTT
TRBD1	TRBV20-1	few	TRBJ2-1	CSVGRDRGGYNEQFF	TGCAGTGTTGGTCGCGACAGGGGTGGTTACAATGAGCAGTTCTTC
-	TRBV6-2/TRBV6-3	many	TRBJ1-2	CASSTPSELGHPNYGYTF	TGTGCCAGCAGTACGCCATCCGAACTTGGACACCCTAACTATGGCTACACCTTC
-	TRBV20-1	many	TRBJ2-1	CSARYYNEQFF	TGCAGTGCTAGGTACTACAATGAGCAGTTCTTC
-	TRBV7-2	many	TRBJ1-1	CASSLVRGAGTEAFF	TGTGCCAGCAGCTTAGTTCGGGGGGCCGGTACTGAAGCTTTCTTT
TRBD1	TRBV27	few	TRBJ1-2	CASGRRARQGNYGYTF	TGTGCCAGTGGCCGACGAGCCCGACAGGGGAACTATGGCTACACCTTC
TRBD2	TRBV30	many	TRBJ2-2	CAWSRSLAGANTGELFF	TGTGCCTGGAGTAGAAGTCTAGCGGGTGCGAACACCGGGGAGCTGTTTTTT
TRBD2	TRBV19	-	TRBJ2-1	CASSPLAEHYNEQFF	TGTGCCAGTAGTCCACTAGCGGAGCACTACAATGAGCAGTTCTTC
TRBD2	TRBV7-2	many	TRBJ2-7	CASSSGSGVIYEQYF	TGTGCCAGCAGCAGTGGTAGCGGGGTGATCTACGAGCAGTACTTC
-	TRBV27	many	TRBJ2-7	CASSLWAGRSYEQYF	TGTGCCAGCAGTTTATGGGCAGGACGGTCCTACGAGCAGTACTTC
-	TRBV27	few	TRBJ2-2	CASRQANTGELFF	TGTGCCAGCAGACAGGCGAACACCGGGGAGCTGTTTTTT
TRBD2	TRBV5-4	-	TRBJ2-1	CASSPTSGGPYNEQFF	TGTGCCAGCAGCCCTACTAGCGGGGGACCCTACAATGAGCAGTTCTTC
-	TRBV20-1	many	TRBJ2-3	CSARDDGRDLTDTQYF	TGCAGTGCTAGAGATGATGGGCGGGACCTCACAGATACGCAGTATTTT
-	TRBV6-1	few	TRBJ1-4	CASDDTQTGPQQGLLFF	TGTGCCAGCGACGATACCCAGACGGGGCCTCAACAGGGTTTACTGTTTTTT
-	TRBV12-5	few	TRBJ1-4	CASGLGTGRREKLFF	TGTGCTAGTGGTTTGGGAACAGGGCGGCGGGAAAAACTGTTTTTT